One and the same sample provided the 27 T cell receptor beta chains below, sequenced in a study of identical twins. TCRdb fed the 5' RACE reads into MiXCR, producing one record per CDR3 protein. The profile shows 690,000 or so distinct CDR3 sequences, 5.5% to 6.5% of them singletons. The sample consisted of naive T cells sorted from blood. The source of these receptors is a man aged 18 to 35 in good health.

This clonotype was seen many times. V is TRBV28 and J is TRBJ2-5; TRBD2 aligns across 7 bases. V dropped 10 bases and J dropped 2; count of bases not matched to a gene: 4. The germline V gene has CDR1 MDHEN and CDR2 SYDVKM. This CDR3 is 12 amino acids long. The CDR3 is CATTSVQETQYF. The CDR3 coding sequence is TGTGCCACAACTAGCGTTCAAGAGACCCAGTACTTC.

There are a few counts of this clonotype. The CDR3 is CASSPQWGSTDTQYF. DNA for the CDR3: TGTGCCAGCAGTCCTCAGTGGGGGTCCACAGATACGCAGTATTTT. The chain links TRBV6-2 or TRBV6-3 to TRBJ2-3; possibly TRBD1 or TRBD2 for D (5 bases each). The V gene lost 5 bases and the J gene lost 2 bases, with 14 bases spanning the gap. This CDR3 has 15 residues. The germline V gene encodes CDR1 MNHEY and CDR2 SVGEGT.

The table lists this clonotype with many counts. The genes are TRBV7-9 and TRBJ2-3; D not certain. This CDR3 comprises 14 residues. Germline V gene sequence: CDR1 SEHNR, CDR2 FQNEAQ (reference sequence). V lost 4 bases and J 0 bases, leaving 8 bases between the germline ends. The CDR3 region is CASSWFDSTDTQYF. In nucleotides, the CDR3 is TGTGCCAGCAGCTGGTTTGACAGCACAGATACGCAGTATTTT.

This clonotype was found a few times. The J gene is TRBJ1-5, the V gene TRBV4-3; no reliable D call. Germline CDR1 reads LGHNA; CDR2 reads YSLEER. The CDR3 is 14 residues long. The germline V and J ends were trimmed by 1 base and 7 bases, with 11 bases remaining between them. The CDR3 nucleotides are TGCGCCAGCAGCCAAGTTCGGGGAGGGCAGCCCCAGCATTTT. Translation gives CASSQVRGGQPQHF.

The sample holds many counts of this clonotype. The V gene is TRBV9, the J gene TRBJ2-7; tentatively, D is TRBD1 (6 bases). Germline V gene sequence: CDR1 SGDLS, CDR2 YYNGEE. With 0 bases removed from V and 3 bases from J, the gap between germline ends came to 7 bases. CDR3 length: 13 residues. The CDR3 sequence is CASSVGGLYEQYF. CDR3 DNA: TGTGCCAGCAGCGTAGGGGGGCTCTACGAGCAGTACTTC.

This clonotype has more than one count but fewer than ten. This chain joins TRBV25-1 and TRBJ2-5; D might be TRBD1 or TRBD2, each matching 5 bases. The CDR3 loop spans 15 amino acids. Trimming removed 5 bases at V and 1 base at J, with 14 bases between. Germline V CDR1 and CDR2: MGHDK, SYGVNS. Here the CDR3 DNA reads TGTGCCAGCAGTTCGGCAGGGACGGGCCAAGAGACCCAGTACTTC. Translating gives CASSSAGTGQETQYF.

This clonotype was counted between two and nine times. The chain uses TRBV20-1 and TRBJ1-1; possible D gene TRBD1, 6 bases. The CDR3 totals 15 residues. Trimming pared 3 bases from V and 1 base from J, leaving 15 bases between. Germline-derived CDR1 and CDR2 are DFQATT and SNEGSKA (reference sequence). The CDR3 spells CSASQDSLANTEAFF. CDR3 sequence (DNA): TGCAGTGCTAGCCAGGACAGCCTGGCGAACACTGAAGCTTTCTTT.

This clonotype has a handful of counts. The DNA of the CDR3 is TGTGCCAGCAGTTTAATAGGACTAGCGGGAGGGGGTGAGCAGTTCTTC. Residues: CASSLIGLAGGGEQFF. V gene TRBV12-3 or TRBV12-4 combines with J gene TRBJ2-1; 15 nucleotides line up with TRBD2. Trimming at V came to 2 bases and at J to 9 bases, leaving 5 bases not matched to a gene. This CDR3 has 16 residues.

This clonotype was seen repeatedly, ten times or more. The J gene is TRBJ2-1, the V gene TRBV29-1, with TRBD2 matching 9 bases. CDR1 SQVTM and CDR2 ANQGSEA come from the germline V gene. The CDR3 has 15 residues. J was trimmed by 2 bases and V by 2 bases; bases with no gene match: 4. The CDR3 DNA follows: TGCAGCGTTGAATTTAGCGGGAGTGCCTACAATGAGCAGTTCTTC. Amino acids: CSVEFSGSAYNEQFF.

In this sample, this clonotype turned up many times. The chain employs TRBV21-1 and TRBJ2-3; TRBD1, the table's D call, lacks a check against the DNA. TRBV21-1 is classified as a pseudogene. The CDR3 is 13 residues long. CDR3 sequence (DNA): TGTGCCAGCAGGACAGGGCGGCGGGGTACGCAGTATTTT. As protein: CASRTGRRGTQYF.

Only a few counts were recorded for this clonotype. The chain carries TRBV12-3 or TRBV12-4 and TRBJ1-1, with 7 nucleotides matching TRBD1. V shed 5 bases, J shed 0 bases, and the junction held 6 bases outside the gene matches. The length of the CDR3 is 15 residues. This chain's CDR3 is CASSPIQGMNTEAFF. The CDR3 DNA sequence: TGTGCCAGCAGTCCCATACAGGGGATGAACACTGAAGCTTTCTTT.

This clonotype was seen repeatedly, ten times or more. This chain connects TRBV20-1 to TRBJ1-3; D call uncertain. The ends were cut back, 6 bases at V and 3 bases at J, with 6 bases in the middle. Germline V gene lookup returns CDR1 DFQATT and CDR2 SNEGSKA (reference sequence). The CDR3 is 11 residues long. This CDR3 is CSADYGNTIYF. CDR3 DNA: TGCAGTGCAGACTATGGAAACACCATATATTTT.

This clonotype was detected ten times or more. The rearrangement uses TRBV20-1 and TRBJ1-1; no definite D call. Deletions cut 6 bases from V and 7 bases from J, with 15 bases between. The CDR3 runs to 12 residues. Germline V gene lookup returns CDR1 DFQATT and CDR2 SNEGSKA (reference sequence). CDR3 in amino acids: CSAPFQTSEAFF. CDR3 nucleotide sequence: TGCAGTGCCCCGTTTCAAACAAGTGAAGCTTTCTTT.

The V call is TRBV7-9, the J call TRBJ1-5; D unclear. Germline assignment: CDR1 SEHNR and CDR2 FQNEAQ (reference sequence). Trimming removed 5 bases from V and 3 bases from J, with 5 bases in between. The CDR3 is 12 residues long. The DNA for the CDR3 is TGTGCCAGCAGCAGAGACAATCAGCCCCAGCATTTT. Protein product: CASSRDNQPQHF.

This clonotype has at least ten counts. V and J are TRBV7-9 and TRBJ2-7, with 10 bases aligning to TRBD1. The trim removed 0 bases at V and 2 bases at J, leaving 4 bases unmatched. There are 16 residues in the CDR3. Germline lookup yields CDR1 SEHNR and CDR2 FQNEAQ (reference sequence). CDR3 in amino acids: CASSLAIGTGAYEQYF. CDR3 in DNA: TGTGCCAGCAGCTTAGCGATCGGGACAGGGGCCTACGAGCAGTACTTC.

Details on this clonotype: One end of the junction does not line up with germline, which may come from a read error. The rearrangement joins TRBV28 to TRBJ1-1; 7 bases match TRBD1. The CDR3 spans 12 residues. CDR1 is MDHEN and CDR2 is SYDVKM in the germline V gene. CDR3 residues: CASRRRQGEGLF. The CDR3 DNA reads TGTGCCAGCAGACGAAGACAGGGTGAAGGTCTCTTT. Supplemented by reference TRBV28 and TRBJ1-1, the full variable domain reads DVKVTQSSRYLVKRTGEKVFLECVQDMDHENMFWYRQDPGLGLRLIYFSYDVKMKEKGDIPEGYSVSREKKERFSLILESASTNQTSMYLCASRRRQGEGLFGQGTRLTVV.

The chain recombines TRBV10-3 with TRBJ2-3; D may be TRBD2 (5 bases). With 8 bases removed from V and 1 base from J, the gap between germline ends came to 10 bases. This CDR3 spans 13 amino acids. Germline V gene sequence: CDR1 ENHRY, CDR2 SYGVKD. The CDR3: CAIDSRGTDTQYF. CDR3 coding DNA: TGTGCCATCGATTCGCGGGGCACAGATACGCAGTATTTT.

The chain employs TRBV4-3 and TRBJ2-2; 7 positions agree with TRBD1. The CDR3 has 16 amino acids. Germline V gene sequence: CDR1 LGHNA, CDR2 YSLEER. With V trimmed by 3 bases and J by 1 base, 5 bases remained unmatched. CDR3 nucleotide sequence: TGCGCCAGCAGCCACAGACAGGGCCAGAACACCGGGGAGCTGTTTTTT. Its translation is CASSHRQGQNTGELFF.

This clonotype was counted ten times or more. The rearrangement links TRBV20-1 to TRBJ2-7; D remains ambiguous. CDR3 size: 12 residues. Between the trimmed V and J ends, which lost 3 bases and 4 bases, there was a span of 10 bases. Germline values: CDR1 DFQATT, CDR2 SNEGSKA (reference sequence). The CDR3 loop reads CSARQSNYEQYF. The CDR3 DNA follows: TGCAGTGCTAGGCAGTCGAATTACGAGCAGTACTTC.

This clonotype has a count of ten or more. The chain is built from TRBV7-8 and TRBJ2-2; tentatively, D is TRBD1 (6 bases). The CDR3 length is 13 residues. The ends were cut back, 7 bases at V and 4 bases at J, with 10 bases in the middle. Germline V gene sequence: CDR1 SGHVS, CDR2 FQNEAQ. The CDR3 loop is CASTLGGTGELFF. DNA for the CDR3: TGTGCCAGCACCCTAGGGGGCACCGGGGAGCTGTTTTTT.

This clonotype has a count of ten or more. As DNA, the CDR3 is TGCGCCAGCGCCCGGGACAGGGGAACCGAGCAGTACGTC. This translates into CASARDRGTEQYV. The chain joins TRBV5-1 to TRBJ2-7; 10 bases are shared with TRBD1. V lost 7 bases, J lost 6 bases, and 7 bases stayed unmatched. The CDR3 totals 13 residues. Per the germline V gene, CDR1 is SGHRS and CDR2 is YFSETQ.

This clonotype occurred a few times. V gene TRBV9 combines with J gene TRBJ2-7; 8 nucleotides line up with TRBD1. The trim removed 3 bases at V and 9 bases at J, leaving 11 bases unmatched. The CDR3 has 14 residues. The germline CDR1 and CDR2 sequences are SGDLS and YYNGEE. The CDR3 is CASSGGGTGAMQYF. The CDR3 DNA is TGTGCCAGCAGCGGCGGTGGGACAGGTGCGATGCAGTACTTC. Together with reference TRBV9 and TRBJ2-7, the CDR3 gives the full variable domain: DSGVTQTPKHLITATGQRVTLRCSPRSGDLSVYWYQQSLDQGLQFLIQYYNGEERAKGNILERFSAQQFPDLHSELNLSSLELGDSALYFCASSGGGTGAMQYFGPGTRLTVT.

This clonotype has ten or more counts. The rearrangement uses TRBV25-1 and TRBJ2-1, with TRBD2 as a possible D gene (6 bases). The CDR3 has 16 amino acids. Trimming stripped 4 bases from V and 0 bases from J, with 13 bases between. Germline CDR1 is MGHDK and CDR2 is SYGVNS. The CDR3 DNA is TGTGCCAGCAGTGCTTTAGCGGCAAGCTCCTACAATGAGCAGTTCTTC. Its protein product is CASSALAASSYNEQFF. Full variable domain (outside the CDR3, taken from reference TRBV25-1 and TRBJ2-1): EADIYQTPRYLVIGTGKKITLECSQTMGHDKMYWYQQDPGMELHLIHYSYGVNSTEKGDLSSESTVSRIRTEHFPLTLESARPSHTSQYLCASSALAASSYNEQFFGPGTRLTVL.

This clonotype was recorded at least ten times. The chain uses TRBV20-1 and TRBJ2-5, with a tentative D call TRBD1 (5 bases). The length of the CDR3 is 14 residues. Germline assignment: CDR1 DFQATT and CDR2 SNEGSKA (reference sequence). The V and J ends lost 0 bases and 5 bases respectively, with 13 bases between them. The CDR3 region is CSARDEPRAETQYF. Here the CDR3 DNA reads TGCAGTGCTAGAGATGAGCCCAGGGCTGAGACCCAGTACTTC.

This clonotype was counted at least ten times. This chain joins TRBV11-2 and TRBJ2-5, with TRBD1 matching 9 bases. The CDR3 totals 14 residues. The germline V gene encodes CDR1 SGHAT and CDR2 FQNNGV. With V trimmed by 0 bases and J by 5 bases, 1 base remained unmatched. CDR3 amino acids: CASSLEGTGETQYF. The DNA for the CDR3 is TGTGCCAGCAGCTTAGAGGGGACAGGGGAGACCCAGTACTTC.

This clonotype was counted only a few times. This rearrangement joins TRBV14 to TRBJ1-2; tentative D call: TRBD1 (5 bases). The CDR3 spans 17 residues. CDR1 and CDR2 from the germline V gene are SGHDN and FVKESK. Trimming took off 1 base at V and 0 bases at J, with 15 bases between the two ends. As DNA, the CDR3 is TGTGCCAGCAGCCAAGCTTCGGGACTGAGGCCTAACTATGGCTACACCTTC. Protein product: CASSQASGLRPNYGYTF.

The chain couples TRBV12-3 or TRBV12-4 to TRBJ1-5; 7 bases align to TRBD1. J was trimmed by 3 bases and V by 5 bases; bases with no gene match: 10. The CDR3 runs 16 residues. CDR3 in DNA: TGTGCCAGCAGTCCTAGGGACAGCCGTTTCAATCAGCCCCAGCATTTT. Translating gives CASSPRDSRFNQPQHF.